Shown below are 21 T cell receptor beta chains from a single sample sequenced in a study of T cell clones after liver transplantation. The method was immunoSEQ multiplex PCR; TCRdb's version includes in-frame clones alone and lacks a portion of them. The sample lists around 8,400 clones; about 80% were seen once. Sequenced material: CD8+ T cells from blood, taken before liver transplant. These receptors were obtained from a human donor who received a liver transplant.

The chain employs TRBV4-2 and TRBJ1-2; tentative D call: TRBD1 (6 bases). The V end lost 2 bases, the J end lost 6 bases, and 10 bases lay between the germline ends. Per germline, CDR1 LGHNA and CDR2 YNFKEQ. The CDR3 totals 13 residues. Here the CDR3 reads CASSQTGMDGYTF. The CDR3 region has the DNA TGTGCCAGCAGCCAAACAGGGATGGATGGCTACACCTTC.

A few counts support this clone. J is TRBJ2-7 and V is TRBV19; 12 positions agree with TRBD2. The CDR3 spans 15 residues. Germline-derived CDR1 and CDR2 are LNHDA and SQIVND (reference sequence). V dropped 5 bases and J dropped 7; count of bases not matched to a gene: 9. The CDR3 region has the DNA TGTGCCAGTAGTCTCCGACTAGCGGGGGTGGTAGAGCAGTACTTC. Encoded protein: CASSLRLAGVVEQYF.

The V gene is TRBV5-1, the J gene TRBJ1-2, with D possibly TRBD1 on 5 matching bases. The germline V gene has CDR1 SGHRS and CDR2 YFSETQ. V was clipped by 0 bases and J by 6 bases, with 9 bases between them. There are 13 residues in the CDR3. The CDR3 DNA reads TGCGCCAGCAGCTTGGTTACCAGGGATGGCTACACCTTC. The encoded protein is CASSLVTRDGYTF. The full variable domain, in which reference TRBV5-1 and TRBJ1-2 provide the parts outside the CDR3, is KAGVTQTPRYLIKTRGQQVTLSCSPISGHRSVSWYQQTPGQGLQFLFEYFSETQRNKGNFPGRFSGRQFSNSRSEMNVSTLELGDSALYLCASSLVTRDGYTFGSGTRLTVV.

The J gene is TRBJ1-6, the V gene TRBV30, with 7 bases that match TRBD1. Germline CDR1 and CDR2: GTSNPN and SVGIG (reference sequence). This CDR3 has 13 residues. The ends lost 1 base at V and 8 bases at J; junction bases unmatched: 2. The CDR3 spells CAWSGDSYSPLHF. In DNA form, the CDR3 reads TGTGCCTGGAGTGGGGACAGTTATTCACCCCTCCACTTT.

V usage is TRBV4-2 and J usage is TRBJ2-7; 9 bases match TRBD1. Unmatched junction bases numbered 6, after V lost 0 bases and J lost 6 bases. Germline assignment: CDR1 LGHNA and CDR2 YNFKEQ. This CDR3 comprises 15 residues. CDR3 DNA sequence: TGTGCCAGCAGCCAAGAGAGGGACAGGGAATCCGAGCAGTACTTC. It encodes CASSQERDRESEQYF.

This chain links TRBV6-5 with TRBJ2-7; maybe TRBD2 (6 bases). This CDR3 region has 13 residues. Trimming took 10 bases from V and 4 from J, leaving 17 bases between them. Germline assignment: CDR1 MNHEY and CDR2 SVGAGI. The CDR3 nucleotides read TGTGCCACTTCGGGGGTCGAATCTTACGAGCAGTACTTC. It specifies CATSGVESYEQYF.

The chain joins TRBV10-2 to TRBJ2-5; D gene uncertain. The length of the CDR3 is 15 residues. Germline CDR1 is WSHSY and CDR2 is SAAADI. V shed 0 bases and J shed 1 base, with 9 bases lying between them. The DNA of the CDR3 is TGCGCCAGCAGTGAGTCAGACACAATCCAAGAGACCCAGTACTTC. Protein sequence: CASSESDTIQETQYF.

This chain links TRBV4-1 with TRBJ2-7; the match to TRBD1 covers 9 bases. CDR1 MGHRA and CDR2 YSYEKL come from the germline V gene. The CDR3 extends over 14 amino acids. With V trimmed by 3 bases and J by 4 bases, 4 bases remained unmatched. DNA for the CDR3: TGCGCCAGCAGCCATGTGGACAGGGGATACGAGCAGTACTTC. It yields the protein CASSHVDRGYEQYF.

The chain carries TRBV1 and TRBJ2-1; the D call in the table, TRBD2, was not verified against the DNA. TRBV1 is marked as a pseudogene. CDR3 length: 17 residues. CDR3 DNA: TGCACCAGCAGCCAAGGTCTCCCTAGCGGGGGGAGGGATGAGCAGTTCTTC. Its protein product is CTSSQGLPSGGRDEQFF.

J is TRBJ1-5 and V is TRBV11-2; possible D gene TRBD1, 6 bases. This CDR3 region has 15 residues. V was clipped by 7 bases and J by 3 bases, with 16 bases between them. Germline loops: CDR1 SGHAT, CDR2 FQNNGV. The CDR3 here is CASTPEAGANQPQHF. The CDR3 DNA sequence: TGTGCCAGCACCCCCGAGGCAGGGGCCAATCAGCCCCAGCATTTT.

The chain combines TRBV7-9 with TRBJ2-1; 8 positions agree with TRBD1. Germline V CDR1 and CDR2: SEHNR, FQNEAQ (reference sequence). The CDR3 is made up of 14 amino acids. Trimming cost V 3 bases and J 8 bases; bases outside gene matches: 6. In nucleotides, the CDR3 is TGTGCCAGCAGCTTGGGACAGGACGTGGATGAGCAGTTCTTC. Translated: CASSLGQDVDEQFF.

The rearrangement uses TRBV6-1 and TRBJ1-2; 8 bases align to TRBD1. From germline, CDR1 is MNHNS and CDR2 SASEGT. CDR3 length: 17 amino acids. V lost 3 bases to trimming and J lost 8 bases; unmatched junction nucleotides: 17. The CDR3 DNA sequence: TGTGCCAGCAGTGACTTACCGGGACAGGCCCCGGTATGGGGCTACACCTTC. Translating gives CASSDLPGQAPVWGYTF.

V usage is TRBV10-3 and J usage is TRBJ1-1; 7 bases map to TRBD1. Germline V gene lookup returns CDR1 ENHRY and CDR2 SYGVKD. The V and J ends lost 4 bases and 1 base, in that order; junction bases with no gene match: 9. This CDR3 is 16 amino acids long. The CDR3 DNA reads as TGTGCCATCAGTGGGAGGTCACAGGGGAAGAACACTGAAGCTTTCTTT. It is translated as CAISGRSQGKNTEAFF.

The chain joins TRBV21-1 to TRBJ2-2; the table gives TRBD2 as D, unverified against the DNA. TRBV21-1 is labeled a pseudogene. The CDR3 runs to 16 residues. CDR3 in amino acids: CASPGTSGGANGELFF. The CDR3 nucleotides read TGTGCCAGTCCTGGGACTAGCGGGGGGGCGAACGGGGAGCTGTTTTTT.

The J gene is TRBJ1-6, the V gene TRBV7-3; 8 bases line up with TRBD1. The V gene's germline CDR1 is SGHTA and CDR2 FQGTGA. V shed 5 bases and J 12 bases; nucleotides not matched to a gene: 6. CDR3 length: 13 residues. The CDR3 here is CASSQDRAKPLHF. The CDR3 DNA follows: TGTGCCAGCAGCCAGGACAGGGCGAAACCCCTCCACTTT.

The chain employs TRBV2 and TRBJ1-1; D is unclear. Trimming took 7 bases from V and 2 from J, leaving 14 bases between them. CDR3 size: 14 residues. Germline CDR1 and CDR2: SNHLY and FYNNEI. The CDR3 DNA follows: TGTGCCAGCACCGATGACCGGGGAAACACTGAAGCTTTCTTT. It translates to CASTDDRGNTEAFF.

The rearrangement uses TRBV7-9 and TRBJ2-7; tentatively, D is TRBD2 (6 bases). V gave up 5 bases and J gave up 7 bases, with 15 bases separating them. From germline, CDR1 is SEHNR and CDR2 FQNEAQ (reference sequence). The CDR3 totals 13 residues. The CDR3 region is CASSPAGLGEQYF. CDR3 DNA: TGTGCCAGCAGCCCAGCGGGCCTTGGGGAGCAGTACTTC.

This clone has only a few counts. V usage is TRBV11-3 and J usage is TRBJ1-1; D uncertain. This CDR3 has 13 residues. Trimming took 4 bases from V and 1 from J, leaving 7 bases between them. CDR1 and CDR2 (germline): SGHNT, YENEEA. The CDR3 DNA follows: TGTGCCAGCAGCTACACAGCGAACACTGAAGCTTTCTTT. Protein: CASSYTANTEAFF.

This sequence joins TRBV2 and TRBJ2-7; 7 positions agree with TRBD1. The CDR3 sequence is 15 residues long. From germline, CDR1 is SNHLY and CDR2 FYNNEI. The V gene end was trimmed by 4 bases and the J gene end by 0 bases; junction bases not matched to a gene: 6. The CDR3 sequence is CASSGTGLYSYEQYF. CDR3 bases: TGTGCCAGCAGTGGGACAGGATTATACTCCTACGAGCAGTACTTC.

The V and J genes are TRBV4-1 and TRBJ2-1; 7 bases align to TRBD1. With 3 bases clipped from V and 9 bases from J, the junction kept 5 bases outside the gene matches. The germline CDR1 and CDR2 sequences are MGHRA and YSYEKL. This CDR3 has 13 residues. CDR3 in amino acids: CASSHGTEGEQFF. Here the CDR3 DNA reads TGCGCCAGCAGCCATGGGACAGAAGGTGAGCAGTTCTTC.

In the case of this clone: The sample has other DNA sequences that encode this CDR3 too. CDR3 DNA sequence: TGTGCCAACCGAGCAGGGAATTGGGGCTACACCTTC. As protein: CANRAGNWGYTF. The chain joins TRBV6-1 to TRBJ1-2; D might be TRBD1 (5 bases). Germline loops: CDR1 MNHNS, CDR2 SASEGT. The CDR3 spans 12 residues. V lost 10 bases and J 8 bases, leaving 17 bases between the germline ends.